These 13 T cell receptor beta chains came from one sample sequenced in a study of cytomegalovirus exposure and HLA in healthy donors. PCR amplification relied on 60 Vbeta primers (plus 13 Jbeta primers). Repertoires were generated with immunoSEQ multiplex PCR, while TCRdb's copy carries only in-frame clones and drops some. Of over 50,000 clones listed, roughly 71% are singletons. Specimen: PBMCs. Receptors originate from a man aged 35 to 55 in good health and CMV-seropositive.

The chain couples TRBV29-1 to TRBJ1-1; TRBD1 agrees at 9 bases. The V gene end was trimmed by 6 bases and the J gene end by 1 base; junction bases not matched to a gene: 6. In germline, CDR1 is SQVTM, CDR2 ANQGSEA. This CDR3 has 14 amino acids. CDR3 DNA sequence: TGCAGCGTCGTGCAGGACAGGGGGAACACTGAAGCTTTCTTT. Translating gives CSVVQDRGNTEAFF.

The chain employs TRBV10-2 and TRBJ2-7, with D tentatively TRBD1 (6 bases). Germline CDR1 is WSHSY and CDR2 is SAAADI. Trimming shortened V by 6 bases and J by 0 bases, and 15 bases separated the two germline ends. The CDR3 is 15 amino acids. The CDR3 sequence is CASRDWTEFSYEQYF. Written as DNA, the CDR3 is TGCGCCAGCAGGGACTGGACAGAATTCTCCTACGAGCAGTACTTC.

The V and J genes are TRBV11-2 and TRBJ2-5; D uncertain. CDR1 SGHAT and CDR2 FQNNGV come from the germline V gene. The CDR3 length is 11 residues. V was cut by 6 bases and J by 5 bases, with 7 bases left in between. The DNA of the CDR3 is TGTGCCAGCAGGAGAGGTGAGACCCAGTACTTC. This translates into CASRRGETQYF.

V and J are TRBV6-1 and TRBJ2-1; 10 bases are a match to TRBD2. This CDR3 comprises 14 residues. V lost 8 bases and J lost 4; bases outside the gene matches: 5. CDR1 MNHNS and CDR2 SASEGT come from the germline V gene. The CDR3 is CASLSGGTYNEQFF. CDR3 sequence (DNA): TGTGCCAGCCTTAGCGGGGGGACGTACAATGAGCAGTTCTTC.

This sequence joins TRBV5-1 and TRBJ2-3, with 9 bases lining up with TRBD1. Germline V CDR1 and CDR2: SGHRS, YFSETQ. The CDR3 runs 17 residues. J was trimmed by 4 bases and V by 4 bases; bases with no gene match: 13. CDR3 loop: CASSHLPGQGDADTQYF. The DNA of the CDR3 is TGCGCCAGCAGCCACCTCCCGGGACAGGGCGATGCAGATACGCAGTATTTT.

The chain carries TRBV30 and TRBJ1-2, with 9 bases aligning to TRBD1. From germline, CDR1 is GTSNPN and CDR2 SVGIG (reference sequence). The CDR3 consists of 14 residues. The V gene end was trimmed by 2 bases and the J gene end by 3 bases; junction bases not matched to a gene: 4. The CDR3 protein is CAWSPGQGYYGYTF. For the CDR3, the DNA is TGTGCCTGGAGTCCAGGACAGGGGTACTATGGCTACACCTTC.

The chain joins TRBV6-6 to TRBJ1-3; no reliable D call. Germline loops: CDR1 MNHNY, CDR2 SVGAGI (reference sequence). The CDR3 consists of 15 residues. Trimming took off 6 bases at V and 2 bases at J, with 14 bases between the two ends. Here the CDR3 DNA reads TGTGCCAGCAGCTACCGGGTGGGTACTGGAAACACCATATATTTT. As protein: CASSYRVGTGNTIYF.

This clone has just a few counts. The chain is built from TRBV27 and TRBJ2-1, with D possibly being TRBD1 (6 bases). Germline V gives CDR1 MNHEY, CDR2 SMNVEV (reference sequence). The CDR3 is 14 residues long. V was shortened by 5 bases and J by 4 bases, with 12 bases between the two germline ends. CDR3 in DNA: TGTGCCAGCAGTCCCAACAGGGTATACAATGAGCAGTTCTTC. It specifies CASSPNRVYNEQFF.

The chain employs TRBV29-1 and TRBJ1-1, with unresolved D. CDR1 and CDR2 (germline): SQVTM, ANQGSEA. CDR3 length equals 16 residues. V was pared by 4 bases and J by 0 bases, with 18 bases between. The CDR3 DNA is TGCAGCGTTGCGTCGAGTGTGAGGGCCGTGAACACTGAAGCTTTCTTT. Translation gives CSVASSVRAVNTEAFF.

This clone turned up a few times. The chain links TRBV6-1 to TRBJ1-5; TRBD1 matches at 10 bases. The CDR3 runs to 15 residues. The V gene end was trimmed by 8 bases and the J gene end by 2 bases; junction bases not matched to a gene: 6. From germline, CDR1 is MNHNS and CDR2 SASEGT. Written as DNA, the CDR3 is TGTGCCAGCGGGACAGGGGAAGAAGGCAATCAGCCCCAGCATTTT. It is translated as CASGTGEEGNQPQHF.

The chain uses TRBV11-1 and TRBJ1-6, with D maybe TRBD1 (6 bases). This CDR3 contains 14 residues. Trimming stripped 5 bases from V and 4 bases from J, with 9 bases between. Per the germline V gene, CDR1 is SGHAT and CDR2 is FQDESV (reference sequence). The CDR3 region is CASSHGQYNSPLHF. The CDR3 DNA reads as TGTGCCAGCAGCCACGGACAGTATAATTCACCCCTCCACTTT. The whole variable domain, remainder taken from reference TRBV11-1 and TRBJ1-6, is EAEVAQSPRYKITEKSQAVAFWCDPISGHATLYWYRQILGQGPELLVQFQDESVVDDSQLPKDRFSAERLKGVDSTLKIQPAELGDSAMYLCASSHGQYNSPLHFGNGTRLTVT.

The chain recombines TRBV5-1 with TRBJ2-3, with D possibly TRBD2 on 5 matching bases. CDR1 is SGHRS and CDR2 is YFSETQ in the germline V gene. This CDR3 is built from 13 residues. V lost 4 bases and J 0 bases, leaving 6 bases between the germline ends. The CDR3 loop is CASSPGSTDTQYF. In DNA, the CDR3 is TGCGCCAGCAGCCCGGGGAGCACAGATACGCAGTATTTT.

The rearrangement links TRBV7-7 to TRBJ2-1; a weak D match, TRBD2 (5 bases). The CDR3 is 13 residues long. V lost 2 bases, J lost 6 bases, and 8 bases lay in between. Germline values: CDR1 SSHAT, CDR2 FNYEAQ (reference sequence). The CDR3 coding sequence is TGTGCCAGCAGCTTAACCGGGGTCAATGAGCAGTTCTTC. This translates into CASSLTGVNEQFF.